The rows below give T cell receptor beta chains drawn from one sample of a study of vaccination and CD4 T cells after COVID-19. Antigen specificity for these receptors is unknown. TCRdb reprocessed the PCR reads via MiXCR and lists one record per CDR3 protein. The repertoire holds more than 9,000 distinct CDR3 sequences, almost 60% seen once, with 15% to 20% in the top ten. Sequencing input: CD4+ T cells from blood, cultured in vitro. These receptor sequences come from a human donor who had recovered from COVID-19. CDR3s leave out the opening cysteine and the closing phenylalanine or tryptophan. Each record gives: CDR3 protein, V gene, J gene, CDR3 length.

ASTLLGGEAF	TRBV19	TRBJ1-1	10
ASRGTSGTGEQY	TRBV12-3/TRBV12-4	TRBJ2-7	12
ASSSPPNYGYT	TRBV7-6	TRBJ1-2	11
ASSKPSGTYEQY	TRBV19	TRBJ2-7	12
ASEGGNLRTEAF	TRBV2	TRBJ1-1	12
ATSRGTSGQGVFYGYT	TRBV15	TRBJ1-2	16
ASRRGDNYGYT	TRBV12-3/TRBV12-4	TRBJ1-2	11
ASKVASILQETQY	TRBV2	TRBJ2-5	13
ASSLETITEAF	TRBV7-2	TRBJ1-1	11
ATNRGYEQY	TRBV7-3	TRBJ2-7	9
ASSPRGSRGNSPLH	TRBV7-8	TRBJ1-6	14
ASRTGGRETQY	TRBV6-1	TRBJ2-5	11
ASSIGTSGREQY	TRBV19	TRBJ2-7	12
ASLGGEDTEAF	TRBV11-2	TRBJ1-1	11
ASSYPGQDDYNSPLH	TRBV6-2/TRBV6-3	TRBJ1-6	15
ASSPMEGAQY	TRBV5-1	TRBJ2-3	10
ASSLTSRTGETQY	TRBV7-3	TRBJ2-5	13
ASSIAGGDYGYT	TRBV28	TRBJ1-2	12
ASSLVRGIEQY	TRBV5-1	TRBJ2-7	11
ASSLFGTNTEAF	TRBV27	TRBJ1-1	12
ASSFKTSVGGELF	TRBV12-3/TRBV12-4	TRBJ2-2	13
AWRAPGTVEAF	TRBV30	TRBJ1-1	11
AWDTGGETQY	TRBV30	TRBJ2-5	10
ASRQTGFGYGYT	TRBV6-1	TRBJ1-2	12
ASGLQGHTGELF	TRBV27	TRBJ2-2	12
ASSELGVDYGYT	TRBV27	TRBJ1-2	12
ASSPRGVAQPQH	TRBV5-8	TRBJ1-5	12
ASSLGVPGRLYGYT	TRBV6-2/TRBV6-3	TRBJ1-2	14
ASSPGLAGGRNTGELF	TRBV6-2/TRBV6-3	TRBJ2-2	16
SASSGQGYYGYT	TRBV20-1	TRBJ1-2	12
ASSPGQGRYT	TRBV5-1	TRBJ1-2	10
ATSRAGASYEQY	TRBV15	TRBJ2-7	12
ASSYSPVSNQPQH	TRBV6-5	TRBJ1-5	13
ASSLVRGLSYEQY	TRBV27	TRBJ2-7	13
ASSVQTGGEGELF	TRBV9	TRBJ2-2	13
AWSGLAGGPFLYTDTQY	TRBV30	TRBJ2-3	17
AISDNQGAKNIQY	TRBV10-3	TRBJ2-4	13
ASSSPGQASIQY	TRBV28	TRBJ2-4	12
ASSWAGAPTQETQY	TRBV6-5	TRBJ2-5	14
ASSRRTALTYT	TRBV19	TRBJ1-2	11
SAMGIGARETQY	TRBV20-1	TRBJ2-5	12
ASRIGEKLF	TRBV4-1	TRBJ1-4	9
ASSPGYNEQF	TRBV5-4	TRBJ2-1	10
ASNSRQNNQPQH	TRBV2	TRBJ1-5	12
ASSSGGPGGPGIQY	TRBV11-3	TRBJ2-4	14
ASRGGGAGSPDTQY	TRBV7-8	TRBJ2-3	14
ASSSMGTASEKLF	TRBV27	TRBJ1-4	13
SARLETQY	TRBV20-1	TRBJ2-5	8
AIRAEGQGARDSAF	TRBV10-3	TRBJ1-1	14
ASSYSMTGAGAQY	TRBV6-2/TRBV6-3	TRBJ2-5	13
ASSYMQATYEQY	TRBV6-5	TRBJ2-7	12
SARSGLEQF	TRBV20-1	TRBJ2-1	9
SARGLGRGGSTIY	TRBV20-1	TRBJ1-3	13
ASSGSFTTGELF	TRBV7-8	TRBJ2-2	12